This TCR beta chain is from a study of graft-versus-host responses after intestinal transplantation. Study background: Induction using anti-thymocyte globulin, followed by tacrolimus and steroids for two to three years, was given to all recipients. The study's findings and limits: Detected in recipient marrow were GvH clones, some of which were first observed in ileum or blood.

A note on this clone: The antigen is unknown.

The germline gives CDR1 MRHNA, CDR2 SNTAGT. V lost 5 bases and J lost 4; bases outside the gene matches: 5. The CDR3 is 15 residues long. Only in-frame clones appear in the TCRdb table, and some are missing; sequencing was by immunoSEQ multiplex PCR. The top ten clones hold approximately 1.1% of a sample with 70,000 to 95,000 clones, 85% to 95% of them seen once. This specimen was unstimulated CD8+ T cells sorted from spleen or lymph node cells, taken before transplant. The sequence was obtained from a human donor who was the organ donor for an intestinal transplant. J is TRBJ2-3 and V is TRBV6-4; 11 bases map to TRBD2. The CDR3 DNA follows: TGTGCCAGCAGTCTTAGTAGCGGGGGGGCAGATACGCAGTATTTT. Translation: CASSLSSGGADTQYF.